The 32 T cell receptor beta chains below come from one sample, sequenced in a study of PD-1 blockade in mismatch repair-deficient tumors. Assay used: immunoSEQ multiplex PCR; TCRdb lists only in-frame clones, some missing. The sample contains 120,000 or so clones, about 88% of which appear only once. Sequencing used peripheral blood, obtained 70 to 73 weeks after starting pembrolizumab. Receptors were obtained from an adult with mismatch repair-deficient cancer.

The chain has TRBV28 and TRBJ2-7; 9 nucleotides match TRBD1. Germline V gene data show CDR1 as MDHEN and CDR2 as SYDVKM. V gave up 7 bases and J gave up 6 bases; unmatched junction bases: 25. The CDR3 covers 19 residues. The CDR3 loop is CASTSWGTGRMMGDREQYF. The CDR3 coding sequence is TGTGCCAGCACCTCGTGGGGGACAGGGAGAATGATGGGTGATCGCGAGCAGTACTTC.

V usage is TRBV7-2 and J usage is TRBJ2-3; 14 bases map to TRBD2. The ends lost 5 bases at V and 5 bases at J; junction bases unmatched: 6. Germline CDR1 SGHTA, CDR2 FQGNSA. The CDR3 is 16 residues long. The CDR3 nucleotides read TGTGCCAGCAGCCGATCGGGACTAGCGGGAGTAGATACGCAGTATTTT. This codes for CASSRSGLAGVDTQYF.

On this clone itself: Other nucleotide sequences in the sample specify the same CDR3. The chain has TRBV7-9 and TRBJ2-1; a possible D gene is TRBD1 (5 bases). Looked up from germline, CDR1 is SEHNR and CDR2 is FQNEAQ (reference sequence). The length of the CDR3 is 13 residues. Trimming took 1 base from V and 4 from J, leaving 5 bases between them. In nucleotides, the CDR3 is TGTGCCAGCAGCTTAGGACAGTACAATGAGCAGTTCTTC. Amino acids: CASSLGQYNEQFF.

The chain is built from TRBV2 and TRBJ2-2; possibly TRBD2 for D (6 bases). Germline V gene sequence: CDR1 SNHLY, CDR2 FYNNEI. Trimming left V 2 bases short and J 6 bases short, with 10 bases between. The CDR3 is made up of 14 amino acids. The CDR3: CASSESRDSGELFF. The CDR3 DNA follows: TGTGCCAGCAGTGAATCAAGGGACTCCGGGGAGCTGTTTTTT.

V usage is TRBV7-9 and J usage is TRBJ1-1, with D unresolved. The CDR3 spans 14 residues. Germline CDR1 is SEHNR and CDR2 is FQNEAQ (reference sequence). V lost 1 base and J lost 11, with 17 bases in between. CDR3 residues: CASSLGVSGFRAFF. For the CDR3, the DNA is TGTGCCAGCAGCTTAGGTGTTTCAGGATTCAGGGCTTTCTTT. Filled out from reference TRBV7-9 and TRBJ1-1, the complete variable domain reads DTGVSQNPRHKITKRGQNVTFRCDPISEHNRLYWYRQTLGQGPEFLTYFQNEAQLEKSRLLSDRFSAERPKGSFSTLEIQRTEQGDSAMYLCASSLGVSGFRAFFGQGTRLTVV.

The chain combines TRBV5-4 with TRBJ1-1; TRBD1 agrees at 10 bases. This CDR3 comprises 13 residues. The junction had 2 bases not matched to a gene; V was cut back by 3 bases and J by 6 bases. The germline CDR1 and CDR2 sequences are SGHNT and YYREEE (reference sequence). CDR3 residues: CASSYGQGAEAFF. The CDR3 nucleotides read TGTGCCAGCAGCTACGGACAGGGGGCTGAAGCTTTCTTT. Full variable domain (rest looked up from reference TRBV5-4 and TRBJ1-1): ETGVTQSPTHLIKTRGQQVTLRCSSQSGHNTVSWYQQALGQGPQFIFQYYREEENGRGNFPPRFSGLQFPNYSSELNVNALELDDSALYLCASSYGQGAEAFFGQGTRLTVV.

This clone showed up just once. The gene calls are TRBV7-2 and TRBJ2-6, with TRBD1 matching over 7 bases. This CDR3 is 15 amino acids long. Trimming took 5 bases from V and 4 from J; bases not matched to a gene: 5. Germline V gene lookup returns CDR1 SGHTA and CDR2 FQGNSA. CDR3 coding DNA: TGTGCCAGCAGCCCAACAGGGGCCGGGGCCAACGTCCTGACTTTC. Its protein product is CASSPTGAGANVLTF.

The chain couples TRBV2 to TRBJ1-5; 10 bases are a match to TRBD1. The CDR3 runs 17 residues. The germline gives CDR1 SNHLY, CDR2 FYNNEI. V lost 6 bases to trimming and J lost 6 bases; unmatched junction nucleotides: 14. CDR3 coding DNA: TGTGCCAGCAGAGTTAAGATGGACAGGGGGTCGATTCAGCCCCAGCATTTT. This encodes CASRVKMDRGSIQPQHF.

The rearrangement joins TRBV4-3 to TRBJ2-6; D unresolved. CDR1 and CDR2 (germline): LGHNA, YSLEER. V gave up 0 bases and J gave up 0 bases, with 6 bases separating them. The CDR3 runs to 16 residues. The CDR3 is CASSQDGFSGANVLTF. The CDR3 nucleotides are TGCGCCAGCAGCCAAGATGGCTTCTCTGGGGCCAACGTCCTGACTTTC.

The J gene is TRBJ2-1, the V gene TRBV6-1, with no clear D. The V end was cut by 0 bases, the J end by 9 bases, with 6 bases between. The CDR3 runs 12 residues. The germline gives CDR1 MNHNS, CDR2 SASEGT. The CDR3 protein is CASSEATVEQFF. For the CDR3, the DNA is TGTGCCAGCAGTGAAGCGACGGTTGAGCAGTTCTTC.

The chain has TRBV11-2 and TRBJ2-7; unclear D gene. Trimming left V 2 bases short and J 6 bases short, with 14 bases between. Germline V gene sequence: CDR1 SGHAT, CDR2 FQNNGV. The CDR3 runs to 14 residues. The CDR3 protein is CASSLRDGPREQYF. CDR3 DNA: TGTGCCAGCAGCTTACGAGATGGGCCGCGCGAGCAGTACTTC.

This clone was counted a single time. The CDR3: CASSLEAGQLEQYF. The CDR3 DNA reads as TGTGCCAGCAGCTTAGAAGCGGGTCAGCTCGAGCAGTACTTC. V and J are TRBV11-2 and TRBJ2-7; tentative D call: TRBD2 (6 bases). This CDR3 region has 14 residues. V dropped 0 bases and J dropped 6 bases, with 12 bases sitting between them. Germline CDR1 and CDR2: SGHAT and FQNNGV.

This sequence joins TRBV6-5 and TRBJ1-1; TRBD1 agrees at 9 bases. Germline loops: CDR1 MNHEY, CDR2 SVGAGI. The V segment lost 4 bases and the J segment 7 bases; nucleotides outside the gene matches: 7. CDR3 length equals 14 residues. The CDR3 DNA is TGTGCCAGCAGTTCCGGACAGGGGCGCGATGAAGCTTTCTTT. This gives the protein CASSSGQGRDEAFF.

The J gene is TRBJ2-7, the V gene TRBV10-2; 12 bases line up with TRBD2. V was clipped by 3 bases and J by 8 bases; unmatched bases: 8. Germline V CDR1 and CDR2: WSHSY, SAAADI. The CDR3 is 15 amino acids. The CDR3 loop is CASSDGASGRVKQYF. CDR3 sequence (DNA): TGCGCCAGCAGTGATGGGGCTAGCGGGAGGGTGAAGCAGTACTTC.

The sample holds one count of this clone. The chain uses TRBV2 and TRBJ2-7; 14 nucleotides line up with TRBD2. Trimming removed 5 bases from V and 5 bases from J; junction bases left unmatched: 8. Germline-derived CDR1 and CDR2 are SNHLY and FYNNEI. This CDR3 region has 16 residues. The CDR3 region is CASSPGLAGVGDEQYF. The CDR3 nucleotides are TGTGCCAGCAGTCCGGGACTAGCGGGAGTCGGTGACGAGCAGTACTTC.

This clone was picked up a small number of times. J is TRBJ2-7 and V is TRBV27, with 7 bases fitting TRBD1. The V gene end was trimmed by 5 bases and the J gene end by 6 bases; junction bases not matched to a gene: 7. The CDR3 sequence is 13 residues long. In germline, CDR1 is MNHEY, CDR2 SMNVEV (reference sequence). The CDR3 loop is CASSPHRGGEQYF. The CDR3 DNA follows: TGTGCCAGCAGTCCCCACAGGGGCGGCGAGCAGTACTTC.

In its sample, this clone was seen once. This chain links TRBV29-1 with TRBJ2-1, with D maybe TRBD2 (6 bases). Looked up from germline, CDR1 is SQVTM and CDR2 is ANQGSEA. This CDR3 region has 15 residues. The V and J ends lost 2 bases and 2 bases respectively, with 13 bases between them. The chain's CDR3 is CSVERRDATYNEQFF. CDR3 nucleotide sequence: TGCAGCGTTGAAAGGAGGGACGCAACCTACAATGAGCAGTTCTTC.

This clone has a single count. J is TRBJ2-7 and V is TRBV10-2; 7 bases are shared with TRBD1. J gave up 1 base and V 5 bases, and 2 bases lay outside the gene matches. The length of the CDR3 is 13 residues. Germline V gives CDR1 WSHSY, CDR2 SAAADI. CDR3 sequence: CASSRDRSYEQYF. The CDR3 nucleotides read TGCGCCAGCAGTCGGGACAGATCCTACGAGCAGTACTTC.

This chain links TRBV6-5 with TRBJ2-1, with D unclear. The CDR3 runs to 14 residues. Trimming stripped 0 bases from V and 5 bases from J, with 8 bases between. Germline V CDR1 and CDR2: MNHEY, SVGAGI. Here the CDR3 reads CASSYSSQNNEQFF. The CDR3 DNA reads TGTGCCAGCAGTTACTCGTCACAGAACAATGAGCAGTTCTTC.

CDR3 sequence: CASRTSGSSGETQYF. In DNA, the CDR3 is TGTGCCAGCCGGACTAGCGGGAGTTCGGGTGAGACCCAGTACTTC. The V and J genes are TRBV2 and TRBJ2-5, with 13 bases that match TRBD2. V lost 8 bases, J lost 5 bases, and 8 bases stayed unmatched. The CDR3 loop spans 15 amino acids. Germline CDR1 and CDR2: SNHLY and FYNNEI. Complete variable domain (other parts from reference TRBV2 and TRBJ2-5): EPEVTQTPSHQVTQMGQEVILRCVPISNHLYFYWYRQILGQKVEFLVSFYNNEISEKSEIFDDQFSVERPDGSNFTLKIRSTKLEDSAMYFCASRTSGSSGETQYFGPGTRLLVL.

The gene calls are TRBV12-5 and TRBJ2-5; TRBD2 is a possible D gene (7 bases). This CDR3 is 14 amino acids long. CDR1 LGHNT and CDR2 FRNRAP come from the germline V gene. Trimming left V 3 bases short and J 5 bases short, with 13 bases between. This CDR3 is CASGLGGVYETQYF. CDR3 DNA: TGTGCTAGTGGTTTAGGGGGGGTATATGAGACCCAGTACTTC.

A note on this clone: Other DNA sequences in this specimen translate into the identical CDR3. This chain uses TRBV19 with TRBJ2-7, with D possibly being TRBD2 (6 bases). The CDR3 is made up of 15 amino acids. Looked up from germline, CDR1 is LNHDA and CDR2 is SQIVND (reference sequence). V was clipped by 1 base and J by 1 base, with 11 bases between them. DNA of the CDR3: TGTGCCAGTAGTATAGTTGCGGGATCTTCCTACGAGCAGTACTTC. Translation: CASSIVAGSSYEQYF.

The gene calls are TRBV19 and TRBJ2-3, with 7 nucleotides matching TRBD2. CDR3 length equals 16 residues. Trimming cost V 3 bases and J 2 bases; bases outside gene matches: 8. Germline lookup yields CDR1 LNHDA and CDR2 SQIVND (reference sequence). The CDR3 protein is CASSIGTSEFTDTQYF. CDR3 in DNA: TGTGCCAGTAGTATTGGTACTAGCGAGTTCACAGATACGCAGTATTTT.

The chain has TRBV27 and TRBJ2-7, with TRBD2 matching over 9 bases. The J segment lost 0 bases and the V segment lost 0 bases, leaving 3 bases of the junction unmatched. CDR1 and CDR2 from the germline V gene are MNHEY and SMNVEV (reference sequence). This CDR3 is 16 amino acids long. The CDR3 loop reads CASSLSLGLASYEQYF. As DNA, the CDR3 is TGTGCCAGCAGTTTATCATTGGGACTAGCCTCCTACGAGCAGTACTTC.

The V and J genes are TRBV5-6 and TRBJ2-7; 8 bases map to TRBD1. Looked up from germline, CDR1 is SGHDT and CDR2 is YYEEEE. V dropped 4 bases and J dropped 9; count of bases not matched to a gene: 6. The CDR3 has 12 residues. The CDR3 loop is CASSTGQGLQYF. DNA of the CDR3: TGTGCCAGCAGCACCGGACAGGGTTTGCAGTACTTC.

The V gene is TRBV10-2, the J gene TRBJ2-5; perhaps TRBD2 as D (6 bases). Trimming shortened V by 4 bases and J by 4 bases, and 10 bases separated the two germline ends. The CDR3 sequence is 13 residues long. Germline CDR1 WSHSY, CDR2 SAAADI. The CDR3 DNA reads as TGCGCCAGCAGTGTGGGGCGGGGAGAGACCCAGTACTTC. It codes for CASSVGRGETQYF.

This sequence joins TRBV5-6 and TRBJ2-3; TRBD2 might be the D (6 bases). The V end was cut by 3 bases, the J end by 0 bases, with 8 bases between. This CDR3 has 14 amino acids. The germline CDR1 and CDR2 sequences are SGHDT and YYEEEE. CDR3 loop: CASSSGASTDTQYF. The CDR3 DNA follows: TGTGCCAGCAGCTCGGGAGCTAGCACAGATACGCAGTATTTT.

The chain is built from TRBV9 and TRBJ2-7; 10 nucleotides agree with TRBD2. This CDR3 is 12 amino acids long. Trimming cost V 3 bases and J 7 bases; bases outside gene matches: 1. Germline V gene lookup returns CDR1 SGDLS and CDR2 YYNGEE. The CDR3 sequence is CASSDSGREQYF. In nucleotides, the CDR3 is TGTGCCAGCAGCGATAGCGGGAGGGAGCAGTACTTC.

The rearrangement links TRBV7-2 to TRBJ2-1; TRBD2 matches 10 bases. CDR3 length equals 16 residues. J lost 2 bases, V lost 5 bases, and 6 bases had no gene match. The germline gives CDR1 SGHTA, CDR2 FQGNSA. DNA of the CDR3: TGTGCCAGCAGCCCTCCTAGCGGGAGAACCTACAATGAGCAGTTCTTC. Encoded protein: CASSPPSGRTYNEQFF.

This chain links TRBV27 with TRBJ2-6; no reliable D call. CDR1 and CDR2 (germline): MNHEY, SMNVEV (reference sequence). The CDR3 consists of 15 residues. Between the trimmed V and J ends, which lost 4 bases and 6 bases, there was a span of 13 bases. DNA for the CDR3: TGTGCCAGCAGTTGGAAAGCGCATGAGGCCAACGTCCTGACTTTC. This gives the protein CASSWKAHEANVLTF. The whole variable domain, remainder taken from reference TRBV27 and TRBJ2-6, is EAQVTQNPRYLITVTGKKLTVTCSQNMNHEYMSWYRQDPGLGLRQIYYSMNVEVTDKGDVPEGYKVSRKEKRNFPLILESPSPNQTSLYFCASSWKAHEANVLTFGAGSRLTVL.

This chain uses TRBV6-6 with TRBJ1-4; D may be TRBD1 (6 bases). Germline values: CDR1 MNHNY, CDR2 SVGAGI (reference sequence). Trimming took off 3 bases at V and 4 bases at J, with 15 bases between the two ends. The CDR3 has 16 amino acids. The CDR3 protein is CASSYRTGDINEKLFF. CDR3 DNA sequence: TGTGCCAGCAGTTATCGCACCGGGGACATTAATGAAAAACTGTTTTTT.

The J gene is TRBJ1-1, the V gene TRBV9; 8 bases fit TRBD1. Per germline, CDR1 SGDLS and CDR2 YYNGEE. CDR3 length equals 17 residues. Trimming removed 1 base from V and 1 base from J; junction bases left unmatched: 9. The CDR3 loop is CASSVSPDRVENTEAFF. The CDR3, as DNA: TGTGCCAGCAGCGTATCCCCGGACAGGGTTGAGAACACTGAAGCTTTCTTT.